A selection of T cell receptor beta chains follows, all from one sample in a study of naive and memory T cell subsets. TCRdb re-derived calls from the UMI-ligation and nested PCR reads in MiXCR, one entry per CDR3 protein. Found here are some 15,000 distinct CDR3 sequences, approximately 4.7% of them singletons; the top ten hold 6.5% to 10%. Here the sequenced sample was skin, taken from a tuberculin skin test site. Receptors originate from an adult in good health. The CDR3 runs from the conserved cysteine through the conserved F or W. Each record gives: clone size, J gene, D gene, V gene, CDR3 protein, CDR3 DNA. The D gene is left open where the match is weak. The size entry is marked missing in some rows and otherwise reads once, few, many or a size class.

clone_size: many
j_call: TRBJ1-2
d_call: -
v_call: TRBV12-3/TRBV12-4
cdr3_aa: CASREDGNYGYTF
cdr3_nt: TGTGCCAGCAGAGAGGACGGTAACTATGGCTACACCTTC

clone_size: many
j_call: TRBJ1-2
d_call: -
v_call: TRBV7-8
cdr3_aa: CASSTRTGQTYGYTF
cdr3_nt: TGTGCCAGCAGCACAAGAACTGGACAGACCTATGGCTACACCTTC

clone_size: many
j_call: TRBJ2-6
d_call: -
v_call: TRBV7-2
cdr3_aa: CASSPVPFAGTGANVLTF
cdr3_nt: TGTGCCAGCAGCCCCGTCCCGTTCGCGGGAACTGGGGCCAACGTCCTGACTTTC

clone_size: -
j_call: TRBJ1-2
d_call: TRBD1
v_call: TRBV29-1
cdr3_aa: CSVKGTGDYGYTF
cdr3_nt: TGCAGCGTCAAAGGGACAGGGGACTATGGCTACACCTTC

clone_size: -
j_call: TRBJ1-1
d_call: -
v_call: TRBV6-6
cdr3_aa: CASSYALGGTEAFF
cdr3_nt: TGTGCCAGCAGTTACGCTCTGGGGGGTACTGAAGCTTTCTTT

clone_size: many
j_call: TRBJ1-5
d_call: -
v_call: TRBV20-1
cdr3_aa: CSAASSGTVNQPQHF
cdr3_nt: TGCAGTGCCGCGAGTTCGGGGACTGTGAATCAGCCCCAGCATTTT

clone_size: medium-sized
j_call: TRBJ1-1
d_call: -
v_call: TRBV12-3/TRBV12-4
cdr3_aa: CASRSAGAGTEAFF
cdr3_nt: TGTGCCAGCAGGTCTGCCGGGGCGGGCACTGAAGCTTTCTTT

clone_size: medium-sized
j_call: TRBJ2-1
d_call: -
v_call: TRBV7-2
cdr3_aa: CASSFLGLASTEQFF
cdr3_nt: TGTGCCAGCAGCTTCTTGGGGCTAGCGTCCACTGAGCAGTTCTTC

clone_size: -
j_call: TRBJ1-4
d_call: -
v_call: TRBV28
cdr3_aa: CASSSPPGFWKLFF
cdr3_nt: TGTGCCAGCAGTTCACCCCCGGGTTTCTGGAAACTGTTTTTT

clone_size: many
j_call: TRBJ1-2
d_call: -
v_call: TRBV14
cdr3_aa: CASSQVGNYGYTF
cdr3_nt: TGTGCCAGCAGCCAAGTAGGGAACTATGGCTACACCTTC

clone_size: many
j_call: TRBJ1-2
d_call: TRBD1
v_call: TRBV5-5
cdr3_aa: CASSLRGLAFSYGYTF
cdr3_nt: TGTGCCAGCAGCTTAAGGGGGCTGGCGTTTTCCTATGGCTACACCTTC

clone_size: -
j_call: TRBJ1-1
d_call: -
v_call: TRBV4-1
cdr3_aa: CASSQPLRWPEAFF
cdr3_nt: TGCGCCAGCAGCCAACCACTGCGATGGCCTGAAGCTTTCTTT

clone_size: many
j_call: TRBJ2-1
d_call: TRBD2
v_call: TRBV20-1
cdr3_aa: CSARPERGGRNEQFF
cdr3_nt: TGCAGTGCTAGGCCGGAGCGGGGGGGCCGAAATGAGCAGTTCTTC

clone_size: medium-sized
j_call: TRBJ2-6
d_call: -
v_call: TRBV11-2
cdr3_aa: CASSPWTVSSGANVLTF
cdr3_nt: TGTGCCAGCAGCCCCTGGACAGTGAGCTCTGGGGCCAACGTCCTGACTTTC

clone_size: -
j_call: TRBJ2-7
d_call: -
v_call: TRBV18
cdr3_aa: CASSIGTPGQYEQYF
cdr3_nt: TGTGCCAGCTCTATCGGGACACCCGGTCAGTACGAGCAGTACTTC

clone_size: medium-sized
j_call: TRBJ2-3
d_call: -
v_call: TRBV7-2
cdr3_aa: CASSLSLATTDTQYF
cdr3_nt: TGTGCCAGCAGCTTAAGTCTAGCCACCACAGATACGCAGTATTTT